This T cell receptor beta chain was identified in a study of cytomegalovirus exposure and HLA in healthy donors. Primers: 60 Vbeta forward and 13 Jbeta reverse. Data came from immunoSEQ multiplex PCR; TCRdb stores just in-frame clones and leaves some out. The data hold 140,000 or so clones, with 9.4% observed a single time. On this clone: What it binds is unknown.

General study findings and limits: As a later analysis revealed, most CMV-associated TCR beta chains appeared HLA-restricted. Follow-up analysis seemed to connect common viral pathogens with several of the most significant clusters identified.

The CDR3 has 17 amino acids. V lost 2 bases and J lost 2; bases outside the gene matches: 9. In germline, CDR1 is MNHNS, CDR2 SASEGT. The V and J genes are TRBV6-1 and TRBJ2-1; 7 bases agree with TRBD2. The material sequenced was PBMCs. This sequence originates from a male donor in good health and CMV-seronegative. CDR3 residues: CASSETSVAGTYNEQFF. The CDR3 DNA sequence: TGTGCCAGCAGTGAAACCTCGGTAGCGGGTACCTACAATGAGCAGTTCTTC.